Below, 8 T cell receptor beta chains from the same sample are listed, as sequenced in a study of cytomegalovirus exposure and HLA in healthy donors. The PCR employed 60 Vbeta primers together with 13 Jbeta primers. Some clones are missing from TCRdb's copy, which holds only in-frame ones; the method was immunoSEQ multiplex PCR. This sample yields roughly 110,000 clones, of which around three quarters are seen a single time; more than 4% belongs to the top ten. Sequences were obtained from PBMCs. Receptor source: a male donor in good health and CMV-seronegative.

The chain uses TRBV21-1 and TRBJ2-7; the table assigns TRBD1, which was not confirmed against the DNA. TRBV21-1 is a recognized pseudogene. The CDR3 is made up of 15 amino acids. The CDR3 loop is CASRRRTGGPYEQYF. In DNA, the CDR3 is TGTGCCAGCAGGCGCCGGACAGGGGGCCCCTACGAGCAGTACTTC.

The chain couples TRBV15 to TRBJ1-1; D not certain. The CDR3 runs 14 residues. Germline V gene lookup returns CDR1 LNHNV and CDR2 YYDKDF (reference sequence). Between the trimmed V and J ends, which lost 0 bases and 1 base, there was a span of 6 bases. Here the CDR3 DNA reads TGTGCCACCAGCAGAGATCGTTCGAACACTGAAGCTTTCTTT. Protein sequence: CATSRDRSNTEAFF. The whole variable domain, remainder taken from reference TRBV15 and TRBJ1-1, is DAMVIQNPRYQVTQFGKPVTLSCSQTLNHNVMYWYQQKSSQAPKLLFHYYDKDFNNEADTPDNFQSRRPNTSFCFLDIRSPGLGDTAMYLCATSRDRSNTEAFFGQGTRLTVV.

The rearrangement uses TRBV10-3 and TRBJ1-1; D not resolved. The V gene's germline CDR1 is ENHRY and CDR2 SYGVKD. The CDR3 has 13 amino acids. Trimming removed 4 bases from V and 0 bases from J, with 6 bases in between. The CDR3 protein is CAISVGVNTEAFF. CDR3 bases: TGTGCCATCAGTGTCGGGGTGAACACTGAAGCTTTCTTT.

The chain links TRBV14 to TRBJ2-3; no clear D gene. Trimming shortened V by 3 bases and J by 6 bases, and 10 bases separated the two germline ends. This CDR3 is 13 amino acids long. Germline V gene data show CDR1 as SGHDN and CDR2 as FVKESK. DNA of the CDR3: TGTGCCAGCAGCCATTTTCCTCTGGATACGCAGTATTTT. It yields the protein CASSHFPLDTQYF.

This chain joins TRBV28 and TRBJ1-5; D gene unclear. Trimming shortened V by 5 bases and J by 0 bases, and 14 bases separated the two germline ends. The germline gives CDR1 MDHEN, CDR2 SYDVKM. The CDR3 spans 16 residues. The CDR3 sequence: CASSRLGSHSNQPQHF. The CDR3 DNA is TGTGCCAGCAGTCGCCTCGGGAGCCATAGCAATCAGCCCCAGCATTTT.

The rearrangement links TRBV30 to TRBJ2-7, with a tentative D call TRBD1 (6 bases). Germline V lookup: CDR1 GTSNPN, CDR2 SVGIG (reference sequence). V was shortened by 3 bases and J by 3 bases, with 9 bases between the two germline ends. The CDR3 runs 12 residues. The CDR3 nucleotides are TGTGCCTGGAGAGAACAGGGCTACGAGCAGTACTTC. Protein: CAWREQGYEQYF.

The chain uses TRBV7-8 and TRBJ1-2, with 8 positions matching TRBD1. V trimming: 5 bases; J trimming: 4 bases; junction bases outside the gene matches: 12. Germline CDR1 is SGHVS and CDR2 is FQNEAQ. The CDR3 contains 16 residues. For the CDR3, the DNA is TGTGCCAGCAGCCCGAACCCGACAGGGGCGTCCTATGGCTACACCTTC. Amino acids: CASSPNPTGASYGYTF.

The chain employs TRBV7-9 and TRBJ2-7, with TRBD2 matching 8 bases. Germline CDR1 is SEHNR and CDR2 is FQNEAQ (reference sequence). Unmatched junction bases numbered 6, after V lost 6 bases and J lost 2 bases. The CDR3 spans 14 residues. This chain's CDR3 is CASSAGTRTYEQYF. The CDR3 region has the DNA TGTGCCAGCAGTGCCGGGACTAGGACCTACGAGCAGTACTTC.